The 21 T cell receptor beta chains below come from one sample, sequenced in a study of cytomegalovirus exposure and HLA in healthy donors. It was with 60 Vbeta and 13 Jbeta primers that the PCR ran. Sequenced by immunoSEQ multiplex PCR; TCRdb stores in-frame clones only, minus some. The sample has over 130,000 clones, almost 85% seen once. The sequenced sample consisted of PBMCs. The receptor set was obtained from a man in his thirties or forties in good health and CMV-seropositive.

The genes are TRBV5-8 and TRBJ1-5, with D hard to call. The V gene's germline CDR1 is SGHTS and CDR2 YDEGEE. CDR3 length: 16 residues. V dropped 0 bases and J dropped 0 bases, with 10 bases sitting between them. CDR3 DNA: TGTGCCAGCAGCTTGGGCACAGTCTATAGCAATCAGCCCCAGCATTTT. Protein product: CASSLGTVYSNQPQHF.

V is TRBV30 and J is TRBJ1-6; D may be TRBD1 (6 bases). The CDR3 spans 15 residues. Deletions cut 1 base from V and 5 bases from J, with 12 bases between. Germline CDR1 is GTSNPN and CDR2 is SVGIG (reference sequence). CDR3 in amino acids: CAWSATGYHNSPLHF. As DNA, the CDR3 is TGTGCCTGGAGTGCCACAGGGTATCATAATTCACCCCTCCACTTT.

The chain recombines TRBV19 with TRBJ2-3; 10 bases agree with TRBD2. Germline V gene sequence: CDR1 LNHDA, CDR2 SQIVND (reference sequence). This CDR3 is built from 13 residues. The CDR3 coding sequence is TGTTCTGCCGGGGCTAGCGGGGGCGATACGCAGTATTTT. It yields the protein CSAGASGGDTQYF. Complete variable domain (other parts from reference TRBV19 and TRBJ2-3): DGGITQSPKYLFRKEGQNVTLSCEQNLNHDAMYWYRQDPGQGLRLIYYSQIVNDFQKGDIAEGYSVSREKKESFPLTVTSAQKNPTAFYLCSAGASGGDTQYFGPGTRLTVL.

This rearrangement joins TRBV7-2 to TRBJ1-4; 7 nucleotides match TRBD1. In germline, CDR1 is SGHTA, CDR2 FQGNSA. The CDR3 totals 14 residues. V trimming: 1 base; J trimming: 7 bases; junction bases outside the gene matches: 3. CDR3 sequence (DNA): TGTGCCAGCAGCTTAGTAGGGGGCAGTGAAAAACTGTTTTTT. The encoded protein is CASSLVGGSEKLFF.

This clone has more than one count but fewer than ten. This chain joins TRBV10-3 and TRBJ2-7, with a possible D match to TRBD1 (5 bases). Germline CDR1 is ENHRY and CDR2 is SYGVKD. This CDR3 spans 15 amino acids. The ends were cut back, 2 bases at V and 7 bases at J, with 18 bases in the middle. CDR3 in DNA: TGTGCCATCAGTGAGGTCGGGTCGCAAAGGGGAGAGCAGTACTTC. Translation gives CAISEVGSQRGEQYF.

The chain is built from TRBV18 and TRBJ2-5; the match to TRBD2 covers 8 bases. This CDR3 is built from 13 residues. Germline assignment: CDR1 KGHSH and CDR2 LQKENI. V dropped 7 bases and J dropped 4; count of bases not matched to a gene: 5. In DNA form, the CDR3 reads TGTGCCAGCTTAGCGGGGACGGGAGAGACCCAGTACTTC. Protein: CASLAGTGETQYF.

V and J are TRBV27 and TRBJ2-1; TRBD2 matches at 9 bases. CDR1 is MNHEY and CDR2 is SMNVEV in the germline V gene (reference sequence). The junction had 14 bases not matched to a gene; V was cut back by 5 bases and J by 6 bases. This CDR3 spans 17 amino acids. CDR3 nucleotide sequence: TGTGCCAGCAGTGTACCTCCTAGCGGGAAGCTGAGCAATGAGCAGTTCTTC. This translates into CASSVPPSGKLSNEQFF.

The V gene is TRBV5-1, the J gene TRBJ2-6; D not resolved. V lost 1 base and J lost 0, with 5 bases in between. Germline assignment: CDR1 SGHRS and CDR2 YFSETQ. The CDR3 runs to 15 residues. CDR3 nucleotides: TGCGCCAGCAGCTTGACAGTCTCTGGGGCCAACGTCCTGACTTTC. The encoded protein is CASSLTVSGANVLTF. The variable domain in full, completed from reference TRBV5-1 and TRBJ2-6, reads KAGVTQTPRYLIKTRGQQVTLSCSPISGHRSVSWYQQTPGQGLQFLFEYFSETQRNKGNFPGRFSGRQFSNSRSEMNVSTLELGDSALYLCASSLTVSGANVLTFGAGSRLTVL.

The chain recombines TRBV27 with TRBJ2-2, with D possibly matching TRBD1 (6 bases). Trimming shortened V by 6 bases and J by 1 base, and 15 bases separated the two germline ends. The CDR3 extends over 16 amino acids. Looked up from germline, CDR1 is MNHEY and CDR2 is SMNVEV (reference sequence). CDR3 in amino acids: CASRFTQGRNTGELFF. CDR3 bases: TGTGCCAGCAGATTCACCCAGGGGAGGAACACCGGGGAGCTGTTTTTT.

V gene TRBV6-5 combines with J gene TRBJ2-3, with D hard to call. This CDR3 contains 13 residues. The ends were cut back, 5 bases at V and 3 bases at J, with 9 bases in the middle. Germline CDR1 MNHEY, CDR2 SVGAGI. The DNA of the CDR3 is TGTGCCAGCAGTACTCCCGGGACAGATACGCAGTATTTT. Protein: CASSTPGTDTQYF.

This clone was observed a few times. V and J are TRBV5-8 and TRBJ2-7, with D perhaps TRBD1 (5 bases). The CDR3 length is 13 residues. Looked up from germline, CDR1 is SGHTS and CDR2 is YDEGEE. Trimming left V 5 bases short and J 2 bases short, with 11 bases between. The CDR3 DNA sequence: TGTGCCAGCAGGCGAGGACAAGCCTACGAGCAGTACTTC. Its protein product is CASRRGQAYEQYF. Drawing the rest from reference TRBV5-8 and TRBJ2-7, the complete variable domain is EAGVTQSPTHLIKTRGQQATLRCSPISGHTSVYWYQQALGLGLQFLLWYDEGEERNRGNFPPRFSGRQFPNYSSELNVNALELEDSALYLCASRRGQAYEQYFGPGTRLTVT.

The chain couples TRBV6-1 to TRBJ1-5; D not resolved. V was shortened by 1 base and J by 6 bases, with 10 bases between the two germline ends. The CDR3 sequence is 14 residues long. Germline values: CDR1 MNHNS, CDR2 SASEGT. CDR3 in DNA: TGTGCCAGCAGTGAAGGGTTAAGCGGTCAGCCCCAGCATTTT. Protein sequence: CASSEGLSGQPQHF.

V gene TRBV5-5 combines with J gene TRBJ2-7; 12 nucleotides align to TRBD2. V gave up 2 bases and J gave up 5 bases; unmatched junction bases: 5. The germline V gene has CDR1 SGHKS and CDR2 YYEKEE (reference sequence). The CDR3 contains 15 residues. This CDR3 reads CASSLGLAGFNEQYF. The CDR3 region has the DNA TGTGCCAGCAGCTTAGGACTAGCGGGATTTAACGAGCAGTACTTC.

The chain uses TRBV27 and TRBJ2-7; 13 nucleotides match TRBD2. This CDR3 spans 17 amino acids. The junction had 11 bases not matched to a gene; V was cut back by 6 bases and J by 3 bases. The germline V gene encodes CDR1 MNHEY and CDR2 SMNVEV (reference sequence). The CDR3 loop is CASSPRTSGSYHYEQYF. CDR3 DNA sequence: TGTGCCAGCAGCCCCCGGACTAGCGGGAGTTACCACTACGAGCAGTACTTC.

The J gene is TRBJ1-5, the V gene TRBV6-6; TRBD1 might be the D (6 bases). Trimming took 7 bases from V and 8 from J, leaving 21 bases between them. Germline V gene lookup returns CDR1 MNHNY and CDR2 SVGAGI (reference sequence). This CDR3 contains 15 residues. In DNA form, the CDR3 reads TGTGCCAGCACGCTGGGGGCCCAGCGGGAAAAGCCCCAGCATTTT. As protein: CASTLGAQREKPQHF.

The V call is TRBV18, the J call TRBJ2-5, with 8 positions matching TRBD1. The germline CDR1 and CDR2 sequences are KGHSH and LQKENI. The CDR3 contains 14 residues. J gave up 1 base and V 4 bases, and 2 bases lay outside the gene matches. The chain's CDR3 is CASSRTGFQETQYF. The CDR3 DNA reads TGTGCCAGCTCACGGACAGGGTTCCAAGAGACCCAGTACTTC. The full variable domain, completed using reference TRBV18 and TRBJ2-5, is NAGVMQNPRHLVRRRGQEARLRCSPMKGHSHVYWYRQLPEEGLKFMVYLQKENIIDESGMPKERFSAEFPKEGPSILRIQQVVRGDSAAYFCASSRTGFQETQYFGPGTRLLVL.

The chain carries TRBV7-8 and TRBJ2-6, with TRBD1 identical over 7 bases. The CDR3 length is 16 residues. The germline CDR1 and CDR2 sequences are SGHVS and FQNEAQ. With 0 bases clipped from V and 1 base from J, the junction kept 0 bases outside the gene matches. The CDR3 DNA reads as TGTGCCAGCAGCTTAGCGACAGGGTCTGGGGCCAACGTCCTGACTTTC. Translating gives CASSLATGSGANVLTF. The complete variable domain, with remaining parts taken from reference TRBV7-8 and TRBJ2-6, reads GAGVSQSPRYKVAKRGQDVALRCDPISGHVSLFWYQQALGQGPEFLTYFQNEAQLDKSGLPSDRFFAERPEGSVSTLKIQRTQQEDSAVYLCASSLATGSGANVLTFGAGSRLTVL.

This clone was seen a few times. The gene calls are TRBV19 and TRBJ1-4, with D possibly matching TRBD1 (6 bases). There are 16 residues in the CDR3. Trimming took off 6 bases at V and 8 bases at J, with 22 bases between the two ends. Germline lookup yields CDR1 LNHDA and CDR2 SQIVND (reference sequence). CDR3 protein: CASSVPTGYGGEKLFF. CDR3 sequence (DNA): TGTGCCAGTAGCGTACCTACAGGGTACGGTGGGGAAAAACTGTTTTTT.

CDR3 sequence: CASSTDRAGANVLTF. The DNA for the CDR3 is TGTGCCAGTAGTACGGACAGGGCTGGGGCCAACGTCCTGACTTTC. This rearrangement joins TRBV19 to TRBJ2-6; 8 positions match TRBD1. Germline V gives CDR1 LNHDA, CDR2 SQIVND (reference sequence). V was clipped by 4 bases and J by 2 bases; unmatched bases: 1. The CDR3 has 15 amino acids.

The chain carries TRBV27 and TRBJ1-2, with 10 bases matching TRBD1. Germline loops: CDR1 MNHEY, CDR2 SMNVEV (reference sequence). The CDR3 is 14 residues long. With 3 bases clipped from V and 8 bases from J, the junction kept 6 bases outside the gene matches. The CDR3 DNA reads TGTGCCAGCAGTTTCAGGGGACAGGGGTTAGGCTACACCTTC. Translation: CASSFRGQGLGYTF.

CDR3 coding DNA: TGTGCCAGCAGTTTGCAGGCTGGGCTCTATGGCTACACCTTC. This encodes CASSLQAGLYGYTF. This chain connects TRBV27 to TRBJ1-2; D is unresolved. The CDR3 is made up of 14 amino acids. CDR1 is MNHEY, CDR2 SMNVEV, per germline (reference sequence). V lost 3 bases to trimming and J lost 4 bases, with 12 bases between them.